Sequencing of this TCR beta chain was carried out in a study of identical twins. Study-wide results and limits: Cross-sectional statistics underpinned the conclusions; the same donors were not followed. Cord blood's abundant beta clonotypes had fewer insertions, unlike memory repertoires.

TCRdb fed the 5' RACE reads into MiXCR, producing one record per CDR3 protein. The sample lists 17,000 or so distinct CDR3 sequences, just under 70% occurring once. On this clonotype itself: Its specificity is not known.

The sequence was obtained from a woman between 18 and 30 years old in good health. This table probably holds off-target reads from a library built for another chain. Sequenced: memory (CD45RO+) T cells sorted from blood.

For the CDR3, the DNA is TGCAGCGACGTCTCAGGGGACACTGAAGCTTTCTTT. Protein product: CSDVSGDTEAFF. The chain is built from TRBV29-1 and TRBJ1-1; D perhaps matches TRBD1 (6 bases). Germline assignment: CDR1 SQVTM and CDR2 ANQGSEA. The CDR3 spans 12 residues. The ends were cut back, 7 bases at V and 3 bases at J, with 12 bases in the middle.